A single sample gave rise to the 29 T cell receptor beta chains below, sequenced in a study of monozygotic twins with inflammatory bowel disease. TCRdb re-called the 5' RACE reads; every CDR3 protein appears as one record, without DNA. Its clone listing holds roughly 170,000 distinct CDR3 sequences. The sequenced material came from blood. The receptors were sampled from a human donor with ulcerative colitis or Crohn's disease, or a healthy co-twin of an affected twin (not recorded which).

The gene calls are TRBV6-1 and TRBJ1-2; with no DNA, the TCRdb D assignment of TRBD1 cannot be verified. This CDR3 comprises 14 residues. Germline loops: CDR1 MNHNS, CDR2 SASEGT. CDR3 sequence: CASRGGQGNYGYTF.

CDR3 protein: CVTSDLPWTSGRTGELFF. The chain joins TRBV24-1 to TRBJ2-2; there is no DNA to check the TCRdb D call of TRBD2. This CDR3 is 18 amino acids long. From germline, CDR1 is KGHDR and CDR2 SFDVKD.

The J gene is TRBJ1-1, the V gene TRBV6-4. The CDR3 contains 13 residues. Germline V gene data show CDR1 as MRHNA and CDR2 as SNTAGT. The CDR3 sequence is CASSDRGDTEAFF.

The rearrangement links TRBV5-1 to TRBJ1-2; as DNA is missing, the TRBD1 call by TCRdb cannot be tested. Looked up from germline, CDR1 is SGHRS and CDR2 is YFSETQ. The CDR3 covers 14 residues. The chain's CDR3 is CASSLFGQNYGYTF.

V usage is TRBV4-2 and J usage is TRBJ2-3; TCRdb selects TRBD2, and the lack of DNA leaves this call unchecked. Germline assignment: CDR1 LGHNA and CDR2 YNFKEQ. This CDR3 region has 15 residues. The CDR3 protein is CASSPPRAGTDTQYF.

The chain employs TRBV6-6 and TRBJ1-4; TCRdb outputs TRBD1, but without DNA this stays unchecked. Germline V lookup: CDR1 MNHNY, CDR2 SVGAGI (reference sequence). The CDR3 is 13 residues long. The CDR3 reads CASRGQGAEKLFF.

The chain employs TRBV20-1 and TRBJ1-3; TCRdb reports TRBD1, a call that lacks DNA to check it against. The CDR3 length is 16 residues. Germline CDR1 and CDR2: DFQATT and SNEGSKA (reference sequence). The CDR3 reads CSARTTQGKSGNTIYF.

The rearrangement links TRBV12-3 or TRBV12-4 to TRBJ1-1; TCRdb reports TRBD1, a call that lacks DNA to check it against. The CDR3 consists of 14 residues. The CDR3 spells CASRSGQDGVEAFF.

The V and J genes are TRBV16 and TRBJ1-1; no DNA is available, so the TRBD1 call from TCRdb remains unchecked. The CDR3 loop spans 15 amino acids. CDR1 is KGHSY and CDR2 is FQNENV in the germline V gene. CDR3 residues: CASSQPGGGDTEAFF.

This sequence joins TRBV5-1 and TRBJ1-6. This CDR3 contains 13 residues. Germline CDR1 is SGHRS and CDR2 is YFSETQ. The CDR3 loop is CASSLNGDSPLHF.

The CDR3 sequence: CASSRTSGSARDTQYF. The chain employs TRBV11-2 and TRBJ2-3; TCRdb's D gene call, TRBD2, goes unchecked for lack of DNA. From germline, CDR1 is SGHAT and CDR2 FQNNGV. This CDR3 spans 16 amino acids.

The rearrangement joins TRBV5-6 to TRBJ2-7. CDR3 size: 12 residues. Germline CDR1 SGHDT, CDR2 YYEEEE. The CDR3 reads CASSSYAYEQYF. Variable domain in full (rest from reference TRBV5-6 and TRBJ2-7): DAGVTQSPTHLIKTRGQQVTLRCSPKSGHDTVSWYQQALGQGPQFIFQYYEEEERQRGNFPDRFSGHQFPNYSSELNVNALLLGDSALYLCASSSYAYEQYFGPGTRLTVT.

The chain uses TRBV25-1 and TRBJ2-3; the TRBD2 assignment by TCRdb is unverifiable without DNA. Germline V CDR1 and CDR2: MGHDK, SYGVNS. CDR3 size: 19 residues. CDR3 region: CASSRLGLAGGWGPDTQYF.

The CDR3 sequence: CASSLMTGGEVGNQPQHF. The chain recombines TRBV12-3 or TRBV12-4 with TRBJ1-5; the D call from TCRdb, TRBD1, cannot be confirmed without DNA. This CDR3 is 18 amino acids long.

V and J are TRBV7-3 and TRBJ1-2. The germline gives CDR1 SGHTA, CDR2 FQGTGA. The CDR3 extends over 13 amino acids. The CDR3 here is CASSLARGGGYTF.

The chain uses TRBV5-1 and TRBJ1-1; absent DNA, TCRdb's TRBD1 call cannot be checked. The CDR3 is 13 amino acids. The germline gives CDR1 SGHRS, CDR2 YFSETQ. CDR3 sequence: CASSIQGFTEAFF.

The CDR3 loop reads CATGGPRATYNEQFF. The J gene is TRBJ2-1, the V gene TRBV10-3; TCRdb returns TRBD2, unconfirmable since there is no DNA. The CDR3 length is 15 residues. Germline lookup yields CDR1 ENHRY and CDR2 SYGVKD.

The chain recombines TRBV5-1 with TRBJ2-3; TCRdb proposes TRBD1, but this gene call is untestable without DNA. The CDR3 is 15 residues long. The germline CDR1 and CDR2 sequences are SGHRS and YFSETQ. The CDR3 loop reads CASNLEAGAADTQYF.

The rearrangement uses TRBV4-1 and TRBJ2-3. Germline V gene lookup returns CDR1 MGHRA and CDR2 YSYEKL. This CDR3 region has 13 residues. This chain's CDR3 is CASSQARADTQYF.

The V gene is TRBV5-1, the J gene TRBJ2-7; lacking DNA, the TRBD1 call made by TCRdb goes unchecked. From germline, CDR1 is SGHRS and CDR2 YFSETQ. This CDR3 has 14 amino acids. CDR3 protein: CASSFGQGSYEQYF.

This sequence joins TRBV19 and TRBJ1-1; TCRdb lists TRBD1, though no DNA is available to test this call. CDR3 length: 15 amino acids. Germline assignment: CDR1 LNHDA and CDR2 SQIVND (reference sequence). CDR3 sequence: CASKKQGAMNTEAFF.

The chain has TRBV10-2 and TRBJ2-3. Germline V CDR1 and CDR2: WSHSY, SAAADI. CDR3 length: 14 amino acids. The CDR3 loop reads CASQDPTHTDTQYF.

V usage is TRBV6-1 and J usage is TRBJ2-7; TCRdb reports TRBD1, a call that lacks DNA to check it against. CDR1 is MNHNS and CDR2 is SASEGT in the germline V gene. The CDR3 has 15 residues. The CDR3 protein is CASNPREGGIYEQYF.

This sequence joins TRBV5-6 and TRBJ1-2; without DNA, the TCRdb call of TRBD1 cannot be checked. Germline V gene sequence: CDR1 SGHDT, CDR2 YYEEEE. This CDR3 spans 17 amino acids. CDR3 region: CASSLNQGAAFRYGYTF.

The chain employs TRBV10-3 and TRBJ1-2; as DNA is missing, the TRBD1 call by TCRdb cannot be tested. This CDR3 has 14 amino acids. Germline V gene lookup returns CDR1 ENHRY and CDR2 SYGVKD. Here the CDR3 reads CAISERTGEDGYTF.

This rearrangement joins TRBV12-3 or TRBV12-4 to TRBJ1-2. The CDR3 is 13 amino acids. Here the CDR3 reads CASSFFGGDGYTF.

The rearrangement uses TRBV6-1 and TRBJ2-1; as DNA is missing, the TRBD1 call by TCRdb cannot be tested. There are 17 residues in the CDR3. Looked up from germline, CDR1 is MNHNS and CDR2 is SASEGT. The CDR3 spells CASRTSQQGRGYNEQFF.

The rearrangement joins TRBV6-1 to TRBJ1-2. This CDR3 region has 11 residues. Germline V lookup: CDR1 MNHNS, CDR2 SASEGT. CDR3 sequence reads: CASSGVYGYTF.

The chain uses TRBV2 and TRBJ2-2. This CDR3 has 11 residues. Germline V CDR1 and CDR2: SNHLY, FYNNEI. CDR3 region: CASSVAGELFF.